This entry concerns a single T cell receptor (beta chain). Its antigen is not identified. The sample belongs to a study of PD-1 blockade in mismatch repair-deficient tumors. Study outcomes and limitations: Three of seven peptides expanded clones, giving 142 unique blood TCRs.

The time point here: roughly ten-day in vitro stimulation with candidate mutation-associated neoantigen peptide 1. All patients were mismatch repair deficient, assessed by either PCR or immunohistochemistry. The TCR-sequenced patients were three responders to pembrolizumab. A roughly eleven-day in vitro culture was run per each of seven reactive peptides. CDR1 and CDR2 (germline): MNHEY, SMNVEV (reference sequence). The CDR3 is 16 amino acids. Trimming shortened V by 0 bases and J by 2 bases, and 14 bases separated the two germline ends. The assay was immunoSEQ multiplex PCR, and TCRdb's table has in-frame clones only and misses some. The profile shows several thousand clones, less than 90% of them singletons.

The receptor comes from an adult with mismatch repair-deficient cancer. The specimen was cells cultured in vitro, collected from a patient treated with pembrolizumab. This sequence joins TRBV27 and TRBJ2-7; perhaps TRBD2 as D (6 bases). CDR3 sequence reads: CASSLSPTGTPYEQYF. The CDR3 DNA follows: TGTGCCAGCAGTTTATCACCTACCGGGACTCCCTACGAGCAGTACTTC.